The present entry profiles one TCR beta chain with its context. These data belong to a study of control samples from healthy donors and cancer patients. Trimming stripped 6 bases from V and 5 bases from J, with 13 bases between. The CDR3 is 13 amino acids. The germline CDR1 and CDR2 sequences are MNHEY and SMNVEV (reference sequence). Some clones are missing from TCRdb's copy, which holds only in-frame ones; the method was immunoSEQ multiplex PCR. Of roughly 180,000 clones listed, more than 85% were seen once; the top ten hold about 2.1%. This clonotype was sampled from a woman in her thirties or forties in good health. The rearrangement links TRBV27 to TRBJ1-2; weak D call: TRBD1 (6 bases). What was sequenced was blood. The CDR3, as DNA: TGTGCCAGCAGCCTGGGCAGGGGATATGGCTACACCTTC. This translates into CASSLGRGYGYTF.